This T cell receptor beta chain appears in the sequencing data of a study of human T cells and chemical hapten exposure. Time point noted: pre-sensitization, week 0. The treatment is: therapeutic diphenylcyclopropenone sensitization with weekly scalp DPC. Comments on this clonotype: The antigen is not known.

Individual cDNA molecules had unique molecular identifiers attached to them by the library. One entry per CDR3 protein results from TCRdb running MiXCR on the RACE reads. Among approximately 180,000 distinct CDR3 sequences listed, approximately 29% were seen once. Trimming shortened V by 4 bases and J by 2 bases, and 8 bases separated the two germline ends. Germline V gene data show CDR1 as MDHEN and CDR2 as SYDVKM. The CDR3 totals 13 residues. Study results and caveats: DPC sensitization did not alter TCRs above 1 in 1000 frequency. Versus controls, expanded TCRs had significantly more large CDR3 similarity clusters.

The sample here was whole blood, taken in connection with sensitization to the hapten diphenylcyclopropenone (DPC). The TCR was taken from a woman in her twenties or thirties with alopecia areata. Some clones in this sample may be carry-over from other donors' samples. The chain is built from TRBV28 and TRBJ1-2; maybe TRBD1 (6 bases). The CDR3 reads CASSYRDNYGYTF. Here the CDR3 DNA reads TGTGCCAGCAGTTACAGGGACAACTATGGCTACACCTTC.